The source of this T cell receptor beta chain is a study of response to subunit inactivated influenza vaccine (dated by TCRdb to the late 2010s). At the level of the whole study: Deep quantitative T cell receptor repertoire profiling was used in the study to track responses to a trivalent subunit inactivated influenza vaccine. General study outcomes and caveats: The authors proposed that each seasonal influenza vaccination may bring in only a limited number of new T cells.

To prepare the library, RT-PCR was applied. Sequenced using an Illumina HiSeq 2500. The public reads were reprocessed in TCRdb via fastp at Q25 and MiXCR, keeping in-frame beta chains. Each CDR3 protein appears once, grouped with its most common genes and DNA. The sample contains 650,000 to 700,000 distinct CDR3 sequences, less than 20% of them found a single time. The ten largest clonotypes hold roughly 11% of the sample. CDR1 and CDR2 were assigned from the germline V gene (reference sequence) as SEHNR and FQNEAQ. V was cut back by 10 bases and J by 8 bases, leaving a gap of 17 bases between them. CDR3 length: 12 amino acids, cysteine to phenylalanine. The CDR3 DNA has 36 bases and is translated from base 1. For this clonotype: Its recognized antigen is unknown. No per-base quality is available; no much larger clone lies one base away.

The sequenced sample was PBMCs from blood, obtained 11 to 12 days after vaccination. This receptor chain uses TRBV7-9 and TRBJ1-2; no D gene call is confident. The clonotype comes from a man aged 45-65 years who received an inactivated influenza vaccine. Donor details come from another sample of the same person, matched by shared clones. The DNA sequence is TGTGCCACCGTGGACGGTGCGAGAGGCTACACCTTC. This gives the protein CATVDGARGYTF.